The 7 T cell receptor beta chains below all came from one sample that was sequenced in a study of blood T cell repertoires in COVID-19. Profiled with immunoSEQ multiplex PCR; TCRdb holds only in-frame clones, not every one. The sample comprises about 67,000 clones, 79% of which are singletons, and approximately 6% rests with the top ten. Sample: peripheral blood. All receptors derive from a woman aged 55-75 years with acute or convalescent COVID-19.

This clone was seen a few times. The chain uses TRBV27 and TRBJ2-2; D is possibly TRBD2 (5 bases). Germline CDR1 reads MNHEY; CDR2 reads SMNVEV (reference sequence). The ends were cut back, 2 bases at V and 7 bases at J, with 11 bases in the middle. CDR3 length equals 14 residues. CDR3 region: CASSLNSAGGELFF. CDR3 coding DNA: TGTGCCAGCAGTTTAAATAGCGCCGGCGGGGAGCTGTTTTTT.

This clone has a handful of counts. The V gene is TRBV3-1 (or the pseudogene TRBV3-2), the J gene TRBJ2-3; 9 bases align to TRBD2. Germline V gene lookup returns CDR1 LGHDT and CDR2 YNNKEL (reference sequence). The trim removed 1 base at V and 2 bases at J, leaving 4 bases unmatched. This CDR3 region has 16 residues. In DNA form, the CDR3 reads TGTGCCAGCAGCCAAGGCGGGGGGGGGATCACAGATACGCAGTATTTT. Protein: CASSQGGGGITDTQYF.

This chain links TRBV5-4 with TRBJ2-1, with a tentative D call TRBD2 (5 bases). V dropped 0 bases and J dropped 3 bases, with 13 bases sitting between them. CDR3 length: 16 amino acids. Germline V gives CDR1 SGHNT, CDR2 YYREEE (reference sequence). In DNA form, the CDR3 reads TGTGCCAGCAGCTTGGCCGGGATCGGCGGCTACAATGAGCAGTTCTTC. As protein: CASSLAGIGGYNEQFF.

V gene TRBV10-3 combines with J gene TRBJ1-1, with TRBD1 identical over 9 bases. Germline lookup yields CDR1 ENHRY and CDR2 SYGVKD. The CDR3 is 16 residues long. The ends lost 6 bases at V and 4 bases at J; junction bases unmatched: 12. The CDR3 nucleotides read TGTGCCATCAGCTCGGGACAGGGTGGATGGCTCACTGAAGCTTTCTTT. Encoded protein: CAISSGQGGWLTEAFF.

The V call is TRBV7-2, the J call TRBJ1-6, with D perhaps TRBD1 (6 bases). V was pared by 6 bases and J by 2 bases, with 11 bases between. From germline, CDR1 is SGHTA and CDR2 FQGNSA. CDR3 length: 15 amino acids. The CDR3 coding sequence is TGTGCCAGCAGACCCACAGGGACCTATAATTCACCCCTCCACTTT. Translating gives CASRPTGTYNSPLHF.

This chain connects TRBV19 to TRBJ1-2; D might be TRBD1 (5 bases). This CDR3 contains 13 residues. V was clipped by 3 bases and J by 4 bases, with 9 bases between them. The germline V gene has CDR1 LNHDA and CDR2 SQIVND (reference sequence). CDR3 amino acids: CASSMGQLYGYTF. CDR3 DNA: TGTGCCAGTAGTATGGGGCAACTCTATGGCTACACCTTC.

The chain recombines TRBV7-3 with TRBJ1-1; D gene unclear. CDR3 length equals 15 residues. Germline V gene sequence: CDR1 SGHTA, CDR2 FQGTGA. V was cut by 4 bases and J by 0 bases, with 12 bases left in between. The CDR3 spells CASSSPRSMNTEAFF. Here the CDR3 DNA reads TGTGCCAGCAGCTCCCCTAGATCTATGAACACTGAAGCTTTCTTT.